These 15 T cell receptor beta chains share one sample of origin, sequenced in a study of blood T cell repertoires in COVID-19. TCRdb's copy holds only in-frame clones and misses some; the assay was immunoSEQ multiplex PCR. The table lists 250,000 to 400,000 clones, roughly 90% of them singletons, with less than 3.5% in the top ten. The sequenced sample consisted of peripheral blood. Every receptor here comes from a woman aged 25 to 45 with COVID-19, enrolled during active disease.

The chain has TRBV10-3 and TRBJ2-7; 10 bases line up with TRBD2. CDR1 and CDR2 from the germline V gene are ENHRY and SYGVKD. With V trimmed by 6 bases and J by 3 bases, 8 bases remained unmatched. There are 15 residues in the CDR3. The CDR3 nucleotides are TGTGCCATCAGAGAGGGACTAGCGAGGGACTACGAGCAGTACTTC. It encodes CAIREGLARDYEQYF.

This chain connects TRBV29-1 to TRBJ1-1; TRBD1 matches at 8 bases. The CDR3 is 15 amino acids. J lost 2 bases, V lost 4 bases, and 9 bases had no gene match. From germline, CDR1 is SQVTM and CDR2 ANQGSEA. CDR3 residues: CSVGNAGTGNTEAFF. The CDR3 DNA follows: TGCAGCGTTGGGAACGCCGGGACAGGAAACACTGAAGCTTTCTTT.

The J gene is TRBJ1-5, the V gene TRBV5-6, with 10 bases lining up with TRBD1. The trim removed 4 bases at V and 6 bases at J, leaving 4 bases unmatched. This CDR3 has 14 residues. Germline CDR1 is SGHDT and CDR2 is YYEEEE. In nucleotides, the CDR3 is TGTGCCAGCAGCAGGGGACAGGGGATTCAGCCCCAGCATTTT. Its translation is CASSRGQGIQPQHF.

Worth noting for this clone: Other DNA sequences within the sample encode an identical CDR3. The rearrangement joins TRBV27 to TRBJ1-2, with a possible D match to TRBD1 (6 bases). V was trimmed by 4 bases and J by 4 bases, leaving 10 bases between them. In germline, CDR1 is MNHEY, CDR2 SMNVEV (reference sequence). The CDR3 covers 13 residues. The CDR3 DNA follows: TGTGCCAGCAGTTCGGGGGGCCGCTATGGCTACACCTTC. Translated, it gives CASSSGGRYGYTF.

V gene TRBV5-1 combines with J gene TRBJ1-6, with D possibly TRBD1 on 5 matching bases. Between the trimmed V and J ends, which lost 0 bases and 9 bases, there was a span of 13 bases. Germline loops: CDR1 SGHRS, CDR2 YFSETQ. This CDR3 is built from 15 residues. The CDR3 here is CASSLGTGEVSPLHF. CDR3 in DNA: TGCGCCAGCAGCTTGGGTACAGGAGAGGTTTCACCCCTCCACTTT. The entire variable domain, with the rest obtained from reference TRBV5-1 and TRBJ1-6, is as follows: KAGVTQTPRYLIKTRGQQVTLSCSPISGHRSVSWYQQTPGQGLQFLFEYFSETQRNKGNFPGRFSGRQFSNSRSEMNVSTLELGDSALYLCASSLGTGEVSPLHFGNGTRLTVT.

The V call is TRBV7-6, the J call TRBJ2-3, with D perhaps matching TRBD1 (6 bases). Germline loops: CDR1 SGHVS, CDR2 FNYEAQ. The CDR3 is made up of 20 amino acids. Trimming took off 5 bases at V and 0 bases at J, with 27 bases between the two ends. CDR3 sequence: CASSLHITGQRRSSTDTQYF. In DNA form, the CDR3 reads TGTGCCAGCAGCCTACATATTACCGGACAGCGTCGTTCTAGCACAGATACGCAGTATTTT.

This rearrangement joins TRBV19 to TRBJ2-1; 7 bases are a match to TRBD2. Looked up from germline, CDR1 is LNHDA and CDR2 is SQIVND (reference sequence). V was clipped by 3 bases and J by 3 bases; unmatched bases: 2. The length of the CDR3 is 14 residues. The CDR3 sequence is CASSMGGSYNEQFF. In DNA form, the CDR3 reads TGTGCCAGTAGTATGGGGGGGAGCTACAATGAGCAGTTCTTC.

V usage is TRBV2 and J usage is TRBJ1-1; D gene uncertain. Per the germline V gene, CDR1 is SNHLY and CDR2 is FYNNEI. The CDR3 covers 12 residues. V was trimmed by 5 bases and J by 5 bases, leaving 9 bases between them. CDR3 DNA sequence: TGTGCCAGCAGTATTTCAGGAACTGAAGCTTTCTTT. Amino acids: CASSISGTEAFF.

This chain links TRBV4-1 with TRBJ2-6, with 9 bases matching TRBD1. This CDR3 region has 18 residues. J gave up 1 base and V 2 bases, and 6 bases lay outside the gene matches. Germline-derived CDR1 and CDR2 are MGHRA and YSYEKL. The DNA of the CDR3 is TGCGCCAGCAGCCAACCGACAGGGGGTTCTTCTGGGGCCAACGTCCTGACTTTC. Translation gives CASSQPTGGSSGANVLTF.

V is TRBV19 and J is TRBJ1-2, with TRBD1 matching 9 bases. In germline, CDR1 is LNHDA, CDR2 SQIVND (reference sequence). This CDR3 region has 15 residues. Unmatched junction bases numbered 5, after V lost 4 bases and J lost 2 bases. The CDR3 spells CASSTIGTGNYGYTF. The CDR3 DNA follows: TGTGCCAGTAGTACCATTGGGACAGGGAACTATGGCTACACCTTC.

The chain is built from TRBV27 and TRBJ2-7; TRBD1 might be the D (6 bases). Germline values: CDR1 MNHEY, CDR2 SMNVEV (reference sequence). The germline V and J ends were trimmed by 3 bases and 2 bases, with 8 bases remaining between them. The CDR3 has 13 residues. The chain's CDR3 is CASSFRTAYEQYF. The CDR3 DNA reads TGTGCCAGCAGTTTTCGGACAGCCTACGAGCAGTACTTC.

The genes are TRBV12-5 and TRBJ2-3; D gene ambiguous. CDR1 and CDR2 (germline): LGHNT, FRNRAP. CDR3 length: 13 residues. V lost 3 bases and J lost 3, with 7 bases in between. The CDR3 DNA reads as TGTGCTAGTGGTTTAACCACTACAGATACGCAGTATTTT. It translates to CASGLTTTDTQYF.

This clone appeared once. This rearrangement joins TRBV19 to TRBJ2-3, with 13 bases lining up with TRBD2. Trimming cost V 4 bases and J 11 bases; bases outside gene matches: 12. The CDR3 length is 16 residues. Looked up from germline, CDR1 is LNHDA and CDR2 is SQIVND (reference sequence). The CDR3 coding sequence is TGTGCCAGTAGTACCGGGACTAGCGGGACTAGATACTGGCAGTATTTT. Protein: CASSTGTSGTRYWQYF. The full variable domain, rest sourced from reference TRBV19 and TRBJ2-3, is DGGITQSPKYLFRKEGQNVTLSCEQNLNHDAMYWYRQDPGQGLRLIYYSQIVNDFQKGDIAEGYSVSREKKESFPLTVTSAQKNPTAFYLCASSTGTSGTRYWQYFGPGTRLTVL.

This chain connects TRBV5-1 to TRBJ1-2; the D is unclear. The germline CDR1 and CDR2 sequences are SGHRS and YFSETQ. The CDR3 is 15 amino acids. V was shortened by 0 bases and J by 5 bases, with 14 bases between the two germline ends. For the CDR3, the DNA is TGCGCCAGCAGCTTGGCCGGGTTTTCTGGGTATGGCTACACCTTC. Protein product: CASSLAGFSGYGYTF. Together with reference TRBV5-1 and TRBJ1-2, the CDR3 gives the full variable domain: KAGVTQTPRYLIKTRGQQVTLSCSPISGHRSVSWYQQTPGQGLQFLFEYFSETQRNKGNFPGRFSGRQFSNSRSEMNVSTLELGDSALYLCASSLAGFSGYGYTFGSGTRLTVV.

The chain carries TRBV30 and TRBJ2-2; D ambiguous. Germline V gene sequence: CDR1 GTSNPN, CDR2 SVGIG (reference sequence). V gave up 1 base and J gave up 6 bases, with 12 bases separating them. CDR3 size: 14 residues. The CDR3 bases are TGTGCCTGGAGTGGGGCGCAGCTCTCCGGGGAGCTGTTTTTT. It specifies CAWSGAQLSGELFF. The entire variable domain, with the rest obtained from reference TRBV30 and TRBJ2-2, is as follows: SQTIHQWPATLVQPVGSPLSLECTVEGTSNPNLYWYRQAAGRGLQLLFYSVGIGQISSEVPQNLSASRPQDRQFILSSKKLLLSDSGFYLCAWSGAQLSGELFFGEGSRLTVL.